A selection of T cell receptor beta chains follows, all from one sample in a study of untreated major depressive disorder. Sequencing used immunoSEQ multiplex PCR; TCRdb keeps in-frame clones, though not all of them. Of roughly 22,000 clones listed, roughly 89% are singletons. Sequencing was done on a sample of CD4+ T cells from PBMCs. All receptors derive from a woman in her 40s in good health. Each CDR3 is given with its conserved first and last residue. A D gene is named only where the DNA matches it firmly. Clone size is shown for a subset of rows, as once, few, many or a class of expanded clone.

TRBV30,15,TRBJ1-2,TRBD1,-,CAWSGTGRFNYGYTF,TGTGCCTGGAGCGGGACAGGGCGCTTTAACTATGGCTACACCTTC
TRBV11-2,15,TRBJ1-1,-,-,CASSTIQGMNTEAFF,TGTGCCAGCAGCACAATTCAGGGGATGAACACTGAAGCTTTCTTT
TRBV7-2,16,TRBJ1-5,-,-,CASSLWGLSGNQPQHF,TGTGCCAGCAGCTTATGGGGGCTTTCGGGCAATCAGCCCCAGCATTTT
TRBV18,16,TRBJ1-1,TRBD1,-,CASSQDREGWGTAAFF,TGTGCCAGCTCTCAAGACAGGGAAGGGTGGGGGACTGCGGCTTTCTTT
TRBV10-3,13,TRBJ1-1,-,-,CAIGRGGGNEAFF,TGTGCCATCGGGCGTGGGGGGGGTAATGAAGCTTTCTTT
TRBV27,15,TRBJ2-2,-,-,CATATGYLGTGELFF,TGTGCCACCGCCACAGGTTATTTGGGCACCGGGGAGCTGTTTTTT
TRBV28,11,TRBJ1-4,-,-,CASFSNEKLFF,TGTGCCAGTTTCTCGAATGAAAAACTGTTTTTT
TRBV7-6,14,TRBJ1-5,-,once,CASSTTPSNQPQHF,TGTGCCAGCAGCACCACACCAAGCAATCAGCCCCAGCATTTT
TRBV19,15,TRBJ1-5,-,-,CASGYNGFSNQPQHF,TGTGCCAGTGGATATAACGGGTTTAGCAATCAGCCCCAGCATTTT
TRBV5-1,15,TRBJ2-2,TRBD2,once,CASTTGGENTGELFF,TGCGCCAGCACCACTGGGGGGGAGAACACCGGGGAGCTGTTTTTT
TRBV7-9,15,TRBJ2-3,TRBD1,few,CASSTGQGAADTQYF,TGTGCCAGCAGCACAGGACAGGGGGCCGCAGATACGCAGTATTTT
TRBV6-1,14,TRBJ1-5,-,-,CASTSLGGDQPQHF,TGTGCCAGCACCAGCCTCGGCGGAGATCAGCCCCAGCATTTT
TRBV4-1,14,TRBJ2-5,-,-,CASSQGGVPETQYF,TGCGCCAGCAGCCAAGGGGGGGTTCCAGAGACCCAGTACTTC
TRBV5-1,16,TRBJ1-3,-,-,CASSLAGGQVGNTIYF,TGCGCCAGCAGCTTGGCCGGGGGGCAAGTTGGAAACACCATATATTTT
TRBV5-1,15,TRBJ2-1,TRBD2,-,CASSLVGGTYNEQFF,TGCGCCAGCAGCTTGGTCGGGGGGACTTACAATGAGCAGTTCTTC
TRBV5-1,14,TRBJ2-1,-,-,CASSSYSFNNEQFF,TGCGCCAGCAGCTCATATAGCTTCAACAATGAGCAGTTCTTC
TRBV2,19,TRBJ2-1,TRBD2,-,CASRYSSGTLLTSNNEQFF,TGTGCCAGCAGGTATTCTAGCGGCACCCTCCTTACTTCAAACAATGAGCAGTTCTTC
TRBV28,12,TRBJ1-2,-,few,CASSLPSTRLDF,TGTGCCAGCAGTTTACCTTCGACACGACTCGACTTC
TRBV18,15,TRBJ1-3,-,-,CASSPAGDSGNTIYF,TGTGCCAGCTCACCAGCGGGGGACTCTGGAAACACCATATATTTT
TRBV19,15,TRBJ2-7,-,-,CASTADTPSWYEQYF,TGTGCCAGTACCGCCGACACCCCGTCGTGGTACGAGCAGTACTTC
TRBV5-1,15,TRBJ2-1,TRBD2,-,CASSFGLAGDNEQFF,TGCGCCAGCAGCTTTGGACTAGCGGGGGACAATGAGCAGTTCTTC
TRBV6-1,16,TRBJ1-6,-,once,CASSEVLGEGNSPLHF,TGTGCCAGCAGTGAGGTTTTAGGGGAAGGTAATTCACCCCTCCACTTT
TRBV6-5,14,TRBJ1-1,-,-,CASSSPRTNWDAFF,TGTGCCAGCAGTTCCCCCAGGACCAACTGGGACGCTTTCTTT
TRBV7-9,14,TRBJ1-2,-,once,CASSLSADIHGYTF,TGTGCCAGCAGCTTATCCGCGGACATCCATGGCTACACCTTC
TRBV19,15,TRBJ1-5,-,-,CASTNRGSSNQPQHF,TGTGCCAGTACTAATAGGGGAAGTTCGAATCAGCCCCAGCATTTT
TRBV27,14,TRBJ1-1,-,-,CASSLSTQGTEAFF,TGTGCCAGCAGTTTATCAACACAGGGAACTGAAGCTTTCTTT
TRBV19,16,TRBJ1-5,TRBD1,-,CASRPRTGGSNQPQHF,TGTGCCAGTAGACCACGGACAGGGGGCAGCAATCAGCCCCAGCATTTT
TRBV9,15,TRBJ2-3,TRBD1,-,CASSRLTGPTDTQYF,TGTGCCAGCAGCCGGCTGACAGGGCCCACAGATACGCAGTATTTT
TRBV7-8,15,TRBJ1-5,-,-,CASSLVRQFNQPQHF,TGTGCCAGCAGCTTAGTGAGGCAGTTCAATCAGCCCCAGCATTTT
TRBV28,16,TRBJ1-2,-,-,CASVPGGGSVVYGYTF,TGTGCCAGCGTCCCGGGCGGGGGTTCCGTAGTCTATGGCTACACCTTC
TRBV10-3,16,TRBJ1-2,TRBD1,-,CAISADRGPSNYGYTF,TGTGCCATCAGCGCCGACAGGGGCCCCTCGAACTATGGCTACACCTTC
TRBV6-5,15,TRBJ1-2,-,-,CASSYGGANNYGYTF,TGTGCCAGCAGTTATGGGGGGGCCAATAACTATGGCTACACCTTC
TRBV27,17,TRBJ2-3,-,once,CASSLRLGGAGTDTQYF,TGTGCCAGCAGTCTACGACTAGGCGGGGCGGGCACAGATACGCAGTATTTT
TRBV5-1,16,TRBJ1-1,-,-,CASSLILGLRNTEAFF,TGCGCCAGCAGCTTGATACTGGGACTGAGGAACACTGAAGCTTTCTTT
TRBV4-3,15,TRBJ1-3,-,-,CASSQGGVSGNTIYF,TGCGCCAGCAGCCAAGGAGGAGTCTCTGGAAACACCATATATTTT
TRBV18,13,TRBJ1-2,-,-,CASSPDSNYGYTF,TGTGCCAGCTCGCCCGACAGCAACTATGGCTACACCTTC
TRBV6-1,12,TRBJ2-3,-,once,CASSVSTDTQYF,TGTGCCAGCAGTGTGTCGACAGATACGCAGTATTTT
TRBV4-2,13,TRBJ1-4,-,-,CASSQEMGEKLFF,TGTGCCAGCAGCCAAGAGATGGGGGAAAAACTGTTTTTT
TRBV5-5,18,TRBJ2-2,TRBD1,once,CASSFFPGQGPPTGELFF,TGTGCCAGCAGCTTTTTTCCGGGACAGGGGCCTCCCACCGGGGAGCTGTTTTTT
TRBV5-4,15,TRBJ2-1,-,-,CASSFPGGALYEQFF,TGTGCCAGCAGCTTCCCGGGTGGGGCGTTATATGAGCAGTTCTTC
TRBV15,16,TRBJ2-5,-,few,CATSGLGSTDRETQYF,TGTGCCACCAGCGGTCTAGGGAGCACCGATAGAGAGACCCAGTACTTC
TRBV7-6,14,TRBJ2-2,-,-,CASSLLGNTGELFF,TGTGCCAGCAGCTTACTGGGCAACACCGGGGAGCTGTTTTTT
TRBV5-1,16,TRBJ2-5,-,-,CASSLVAGITGETQYF,TGCGCCAGCAGCTTGGTGGCAGGGATCACCGGAGAGACCCAGTACTTC
TRBV7-9,14,TRBJ1-4,TRBD1,-,CAAPREGAREKLFF,TGTGCCGCCCCTCGGGAGGGGGCGCGTGAAAAACTGTTTTTT
TRBV29-1,14,TRBJ2-2,TRBD1,-,CSVAGTANTGELFF,TGCAGCGTTGCTGGGACAGCGAACACCGGGGAGCTGTTTTTT
TRBV30,11,TRBJ2-7,TRBD1,-,CASDRVGEQYF,TGTGCCTCTGACAGGGTCGGCGAGCAGTACTTC
TRBV19,16,TRBJ1-5,-,-,CASSKLVGVAHQPQHF,TGTGCCAGTAGTAAACTTGTAGGTGTAGCCCATCAGCCCCAGCATTTT
TRBV5-1,13,TRBJ2-5,-,-,CASSAGTPGTQYF,TGCGCCAGCAGCGCGGGGACGCCCGGGACCCAGTACTTC
TRBV11-2,19,TRBJ2-7,TRBD2,-,CASSLDGASGWQSSYEQYF,TGTGCCAGCAGCTTAGATGGGGCTAGCGGGTGGCAGAGCTCCTACGAGCAGTACTTC
TRBV15,15,TRBJ1-1,TRBD1,-,CATSSRRQGGTEAFF,TGTGCCACCAGCAGCCGCCGACAGGGAGGGACTGAAGCTTTCTTT
TRBV10-3,15,TRBJ2-1,TRBD2,-,CAISDKAGGLGEQFF,TGTGCCATCAGTGACAAAGCGGGAGGGCTTGGTGAGCAGTTCTTC
TRBV5-4,16,TRBJ2-7,TRBD2,-,CASSAAGLAGPYEQYF,TGTGCCAGCAGCGCCGCCGGGCTAGCGGGACCTTACGAGCAGTACTTC
TRBV5-4,15,TRBJ1-4,TRBD1,-,CASSLAGTGGEKLFF,TGTGCCAGCAGCTTGGCCGGGACAGGTGGGGAAAAACTGTTTTTT
TRBV5-4,15,TRBJ2-1,-,-,CASSFETGSYNEQFF,TGTGCCAGCAGCTTTGAGACGGGCTCCTACAATGAGCAGTTCTTC
TRBV2,16,TRBJ2-1,-,-,CASRPIAGQGFHEQFF,TGTGCCAGCAGGCCCATAGCGGGACAGGGTTTTCATGAGCAGTTCTTC